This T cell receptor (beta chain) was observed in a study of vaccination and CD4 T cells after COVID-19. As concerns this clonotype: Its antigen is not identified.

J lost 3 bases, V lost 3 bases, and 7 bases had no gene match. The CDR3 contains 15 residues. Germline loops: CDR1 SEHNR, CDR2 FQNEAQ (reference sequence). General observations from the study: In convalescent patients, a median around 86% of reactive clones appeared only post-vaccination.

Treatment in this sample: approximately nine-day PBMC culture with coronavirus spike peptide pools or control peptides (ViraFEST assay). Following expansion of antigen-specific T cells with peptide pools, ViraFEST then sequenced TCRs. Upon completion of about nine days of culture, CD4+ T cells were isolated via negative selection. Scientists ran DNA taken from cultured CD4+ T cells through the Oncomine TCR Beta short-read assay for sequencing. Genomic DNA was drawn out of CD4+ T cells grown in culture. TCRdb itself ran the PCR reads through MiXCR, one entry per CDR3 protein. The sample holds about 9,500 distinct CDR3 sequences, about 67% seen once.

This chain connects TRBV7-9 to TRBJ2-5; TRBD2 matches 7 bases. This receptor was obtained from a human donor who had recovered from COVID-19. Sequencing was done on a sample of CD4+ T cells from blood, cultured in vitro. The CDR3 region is CASSFYDGGKETQYF. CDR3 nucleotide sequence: TGTGCCAGCAGCTTCTACGACGGGGGGAAAGAGACCCAGTACTTC.